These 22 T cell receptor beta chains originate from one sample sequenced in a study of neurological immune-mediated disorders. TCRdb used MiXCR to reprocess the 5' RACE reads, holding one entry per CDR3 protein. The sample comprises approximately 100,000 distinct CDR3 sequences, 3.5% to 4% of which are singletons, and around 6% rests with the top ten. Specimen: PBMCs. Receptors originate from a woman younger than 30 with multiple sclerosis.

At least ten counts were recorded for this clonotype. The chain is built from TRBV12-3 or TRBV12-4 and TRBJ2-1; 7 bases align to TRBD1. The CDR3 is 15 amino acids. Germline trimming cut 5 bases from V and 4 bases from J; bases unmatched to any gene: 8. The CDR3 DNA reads TGTGCCAGCAGTCCAACAGGGGCCGCGTACAATGAGCAGTTCTTC. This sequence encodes CASSPTGAAYNEQFF.

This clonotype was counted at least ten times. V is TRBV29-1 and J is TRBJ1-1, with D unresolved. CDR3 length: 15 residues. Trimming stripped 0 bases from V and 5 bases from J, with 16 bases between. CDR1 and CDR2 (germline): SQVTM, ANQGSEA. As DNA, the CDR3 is TGCAGCGTTGAAGAAGTTCGTGACGGGAGTACTGAAGCTTTCTTT. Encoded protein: CSVEEVRDGSTEAFF.

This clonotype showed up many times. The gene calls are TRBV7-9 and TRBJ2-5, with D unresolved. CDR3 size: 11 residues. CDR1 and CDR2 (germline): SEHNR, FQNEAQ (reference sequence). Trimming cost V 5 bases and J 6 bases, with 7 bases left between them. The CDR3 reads CASSPLQTQYF. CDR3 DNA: TGTGCCAGCAGCCCCCTGCAGACCCAGTACTTC.

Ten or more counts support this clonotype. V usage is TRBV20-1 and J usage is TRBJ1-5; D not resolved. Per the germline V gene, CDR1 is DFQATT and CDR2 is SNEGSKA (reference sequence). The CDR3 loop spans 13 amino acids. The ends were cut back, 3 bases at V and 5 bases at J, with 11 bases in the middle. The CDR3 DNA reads TGCAGTGCTAGGACGACCTTATATCAGCCCCAGCATTTT. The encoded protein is CSARTTLYQPQHF.

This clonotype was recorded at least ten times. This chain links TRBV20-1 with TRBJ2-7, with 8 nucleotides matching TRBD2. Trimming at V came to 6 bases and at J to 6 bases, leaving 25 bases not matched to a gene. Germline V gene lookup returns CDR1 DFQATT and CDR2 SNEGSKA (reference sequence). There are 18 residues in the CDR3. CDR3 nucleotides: TGCAGTGCCACCCCCCGGGGGCGGGAGGACGCTACACGTCGCGAGCAGTACTTC. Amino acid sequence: CSATPRGREDATRREQYF.

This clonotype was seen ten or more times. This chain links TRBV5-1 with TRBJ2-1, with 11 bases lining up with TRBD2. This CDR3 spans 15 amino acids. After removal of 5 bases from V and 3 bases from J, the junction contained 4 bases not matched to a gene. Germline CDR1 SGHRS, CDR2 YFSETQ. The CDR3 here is CASRLGLAGYNEQFF. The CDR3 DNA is TGCGCCAGCAGATTAGGACTAGCGGGCTACAATGAGCAGTTCTTC.

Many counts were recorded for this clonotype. The CDR3: CASSLAGERRQPQHF. CDR3 in DNA: TGCGCCAGCAGCTTGGCAGGGGAGCGTAGACAGCCCCAGCATTTT. The rearrangement uses TRBV5-1 and TRBJ1-5; TRBD1 is a possible D gene (6 bases). Germline-derived CDR1 and CDR2 are SGHRS and YFSETQ. This CDR3 has 15 amino acids. V was shortened by 0 bases and J by 7 bases, with 14 bases between the two germline ends.

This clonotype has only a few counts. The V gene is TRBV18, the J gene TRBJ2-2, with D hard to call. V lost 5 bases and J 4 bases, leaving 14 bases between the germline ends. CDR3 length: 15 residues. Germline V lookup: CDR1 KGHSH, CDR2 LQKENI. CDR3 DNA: TGTGCCAGCTCATCCACAGATTCGGGCACCGGGGAGCTGTTTTTT. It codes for CASSSTDSGTGELFF.

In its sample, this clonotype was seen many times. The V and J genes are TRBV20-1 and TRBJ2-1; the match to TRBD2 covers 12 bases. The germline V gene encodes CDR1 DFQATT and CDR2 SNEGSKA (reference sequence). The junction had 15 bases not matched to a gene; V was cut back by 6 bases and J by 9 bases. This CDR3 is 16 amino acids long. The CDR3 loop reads CSAPNPGTSGSGEQFF. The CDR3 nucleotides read TGCAGTGCCCCCAACCCCGGGACTAGCGGGTCGGGTGAGCAGTTCTTC.

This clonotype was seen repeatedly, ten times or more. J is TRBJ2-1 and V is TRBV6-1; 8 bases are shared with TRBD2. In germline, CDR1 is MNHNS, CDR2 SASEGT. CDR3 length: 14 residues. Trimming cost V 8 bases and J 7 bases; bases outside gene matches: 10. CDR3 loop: CASGTGGPSNEQFF. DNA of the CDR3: TGTGCCAGCGGAACGGGAGGGCCCTCGAATGAGCAGTTCTTC.

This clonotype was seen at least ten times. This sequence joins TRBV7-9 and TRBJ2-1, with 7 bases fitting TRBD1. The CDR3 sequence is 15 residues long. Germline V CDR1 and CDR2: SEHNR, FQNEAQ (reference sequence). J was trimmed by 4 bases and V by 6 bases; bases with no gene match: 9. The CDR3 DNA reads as TGTGCCAGCAGTCAAGGGGCAGGGGGATACAATGAGCAGTTCTTC. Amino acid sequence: CASSQGAGGYNEQFF.

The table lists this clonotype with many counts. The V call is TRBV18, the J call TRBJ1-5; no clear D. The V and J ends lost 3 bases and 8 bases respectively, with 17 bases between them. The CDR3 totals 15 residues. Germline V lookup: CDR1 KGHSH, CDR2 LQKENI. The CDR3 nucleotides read TGTGCCAGCTCACCGACCCAGCCGCGAGGCGAGCCCCAGCATTTT. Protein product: CASSPTQPRGEPQHF.

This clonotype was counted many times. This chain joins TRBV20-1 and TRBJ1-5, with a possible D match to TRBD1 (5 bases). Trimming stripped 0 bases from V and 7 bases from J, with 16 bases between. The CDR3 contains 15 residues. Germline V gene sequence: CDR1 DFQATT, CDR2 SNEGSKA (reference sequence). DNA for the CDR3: TGCAGTGCTAGAGAGGGCGGCGGGGCAGGGCAGCCCCAGCATTTT. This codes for CSAREGGGAGQPQHF.

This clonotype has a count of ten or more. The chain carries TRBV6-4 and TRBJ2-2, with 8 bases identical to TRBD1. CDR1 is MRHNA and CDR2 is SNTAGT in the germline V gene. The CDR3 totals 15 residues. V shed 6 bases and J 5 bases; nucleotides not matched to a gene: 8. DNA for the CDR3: TGTGCCAGCAGCCCGGGACAGGAAGGGACCGGGGAGCTGTTTTTT. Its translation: CASSPGQEGTGELFF.

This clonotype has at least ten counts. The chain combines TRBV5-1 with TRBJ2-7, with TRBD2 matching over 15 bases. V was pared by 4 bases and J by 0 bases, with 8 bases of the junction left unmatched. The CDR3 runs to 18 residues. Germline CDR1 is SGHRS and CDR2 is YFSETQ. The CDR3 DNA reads TGCGCCAGCAGCCTCTGGACTAGCGGGGGGGGAAGCTCCTACGAGCAGTACTTC. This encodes CASSLWTSGGGSSYEQYF.

Here the CDR3 reads CASSYARTGGTEQYF. CDR3 nucleotide sequence: TGTGCCAGCAGTTACGCCCGGACAGGGGGGACCGAGCAGTACTTC. The V gene is TRBV6-6, the J gene TRBJ2-7, with 10 bases matching TRBD1. The CDR3 sequence is 15 residues long. CDR1 and CDR2 (germline): MNHNY, SVGAGI (reference sequence). Trimming at V came to 2 bases and at J to 6 bases, leaving 7 bases not matched to a gene.

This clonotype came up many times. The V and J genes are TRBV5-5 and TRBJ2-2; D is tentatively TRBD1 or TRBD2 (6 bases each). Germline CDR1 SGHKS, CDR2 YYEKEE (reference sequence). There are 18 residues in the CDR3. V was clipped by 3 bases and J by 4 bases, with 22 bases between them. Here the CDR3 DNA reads TGTGCCAGCAGCTACCCTATAGCGAGGGGGGCCTCCACCGGGGAGCTGTTTTTT. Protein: CASSYPIARGASTGELFF.

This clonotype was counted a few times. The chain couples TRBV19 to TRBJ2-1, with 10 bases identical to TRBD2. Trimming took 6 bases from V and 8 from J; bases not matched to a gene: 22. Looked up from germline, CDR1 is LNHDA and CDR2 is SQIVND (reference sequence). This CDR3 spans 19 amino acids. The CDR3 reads CASSSQRRAGGPNFYEQFF. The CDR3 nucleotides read TGTGCCAGTAGCTCCCAAAGAAGAGCGGGAGGGCCGAATTTTTATGAGCAGTTCTTC.

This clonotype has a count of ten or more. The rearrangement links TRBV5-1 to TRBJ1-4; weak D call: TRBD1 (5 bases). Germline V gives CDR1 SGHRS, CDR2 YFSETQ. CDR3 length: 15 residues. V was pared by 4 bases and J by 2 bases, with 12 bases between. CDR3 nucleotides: TGCGCCAGCAGCCCCGAGGGACGGACTAATGAAAAACTGTTTTTT. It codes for CASSPEGRTNEKLFF.

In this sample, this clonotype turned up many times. The CDR3 is CASSWGSETEAFF. CDR3 bases: TGTGCCAGCAGCTGGGGAAGTGAGACTGAAGCTTTCTTT. This chain joins TRBV5-6 and TRBJ1-1; unclear D gene. Germline CDR1 reads SGHDT; CDR2 reads YYEEEE. V was clipped by 3 bases and J by 5 bases, with 11 bases between them. The CDR3 is made up of 13 amino acids.

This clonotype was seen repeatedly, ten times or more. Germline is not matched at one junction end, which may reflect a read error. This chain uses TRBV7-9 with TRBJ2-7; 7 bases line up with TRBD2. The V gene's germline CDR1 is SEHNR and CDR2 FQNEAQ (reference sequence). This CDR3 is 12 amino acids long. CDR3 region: CASSGGDWGESF. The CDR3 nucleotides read TGTGCCAGCAGCGGGGGGGACTGGGGCGAAAGCTTC.

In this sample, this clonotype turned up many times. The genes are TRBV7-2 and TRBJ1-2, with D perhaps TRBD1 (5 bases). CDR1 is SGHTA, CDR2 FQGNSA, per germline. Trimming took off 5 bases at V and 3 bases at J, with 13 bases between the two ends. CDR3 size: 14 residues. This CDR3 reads CASSLTGVDYGYTF. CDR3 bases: TGTGCCAGCAGCCTAACAGGTGTAGACTATGGCTACACCTTC.